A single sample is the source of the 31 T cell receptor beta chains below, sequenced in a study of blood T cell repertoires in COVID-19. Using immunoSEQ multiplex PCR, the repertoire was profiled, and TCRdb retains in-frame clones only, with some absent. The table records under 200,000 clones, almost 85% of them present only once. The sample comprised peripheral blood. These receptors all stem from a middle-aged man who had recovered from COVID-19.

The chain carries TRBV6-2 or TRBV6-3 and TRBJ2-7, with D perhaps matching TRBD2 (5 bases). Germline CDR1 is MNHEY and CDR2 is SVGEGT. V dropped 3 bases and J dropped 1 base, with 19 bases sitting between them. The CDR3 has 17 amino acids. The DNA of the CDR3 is TGTGCCAGCAGTTATATGAGCGGAGTCGATTTTTCCTACGAGCAGTACTTC. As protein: CASSYMSGVDFSYEQYF.

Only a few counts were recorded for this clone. Here the CDR3 DNA reads TGTGCCAGCAGCTTACCCCCCCCATCCTACAATGAGCAGTTCTTC. This encodes CASSLPPPSYNEQFF. This rearrangement joins TRBV7-2 to TRBJ2-1; D unresolved. Trimming took 2 bases from V and 1 from J, leaving 9 bases between them. Germline V lookup: CDR1 SGHTA, CDR2 FQGNSA. The CDR3 covers 15 residues.

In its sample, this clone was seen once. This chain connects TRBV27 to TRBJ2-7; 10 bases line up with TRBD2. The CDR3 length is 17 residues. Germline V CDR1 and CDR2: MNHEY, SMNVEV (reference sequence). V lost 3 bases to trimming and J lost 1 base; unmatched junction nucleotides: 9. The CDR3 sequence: CASSLRSSGSTSYEQYF. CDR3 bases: TGTGCCAGCAGTTTGCGGTCTAGCGGGAGTACTTCCTACGAGCAGTACTTC.

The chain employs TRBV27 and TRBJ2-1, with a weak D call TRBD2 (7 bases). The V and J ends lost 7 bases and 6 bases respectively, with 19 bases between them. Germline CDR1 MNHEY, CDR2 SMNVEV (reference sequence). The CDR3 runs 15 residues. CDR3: CASMARGGRVNEQFF. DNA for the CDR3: TGTGCCAGCATGGCCAGGGGCGGGAGAGTCAATGAGCAGTTCTTC.

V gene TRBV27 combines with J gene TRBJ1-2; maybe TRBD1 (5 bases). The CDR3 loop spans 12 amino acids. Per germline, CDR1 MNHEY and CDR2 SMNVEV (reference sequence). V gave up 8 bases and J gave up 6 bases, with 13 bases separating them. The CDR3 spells CASAGGGNGYTF. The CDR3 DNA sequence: TGTGCCAGCGCCGGGGGAGGAAATGGCTACACCTTC.

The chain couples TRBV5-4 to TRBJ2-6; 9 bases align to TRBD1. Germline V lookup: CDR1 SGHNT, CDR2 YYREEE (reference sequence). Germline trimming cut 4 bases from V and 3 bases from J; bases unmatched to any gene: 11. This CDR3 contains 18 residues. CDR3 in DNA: TGTGCCAGCAGCCTTCCGGGACAGGGCGCGTATGGGGCCAACGTCCTGACTTTC. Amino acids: CASSLPGQGAYGANVLTF.

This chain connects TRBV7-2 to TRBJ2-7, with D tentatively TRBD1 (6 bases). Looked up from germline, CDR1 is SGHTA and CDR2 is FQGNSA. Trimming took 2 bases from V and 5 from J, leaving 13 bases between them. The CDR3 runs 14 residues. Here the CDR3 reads CASSLTGTSDEQYF. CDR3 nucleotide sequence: TGTGCCAGCAGCTTAACCGGGACATCGGACGAGCAGTACTTC.

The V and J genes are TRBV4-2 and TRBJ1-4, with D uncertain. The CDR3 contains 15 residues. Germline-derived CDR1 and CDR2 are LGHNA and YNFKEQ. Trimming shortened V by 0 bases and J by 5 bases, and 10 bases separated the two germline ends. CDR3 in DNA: TGTGCCAGCAGCCAAGAAGGAGGCCAAAATGAAAAACTGTTTTTT. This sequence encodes CASSQEGGQNEKLFF.

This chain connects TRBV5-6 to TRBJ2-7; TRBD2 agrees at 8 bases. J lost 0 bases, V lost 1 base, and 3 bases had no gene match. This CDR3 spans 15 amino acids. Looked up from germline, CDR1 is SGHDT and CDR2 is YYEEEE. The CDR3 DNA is TGTGCCAGCAGCTTGCTGAGCGGGAGCTCCTACGAGCAGTACTTC. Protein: CASSLLSGSSYEQYF.

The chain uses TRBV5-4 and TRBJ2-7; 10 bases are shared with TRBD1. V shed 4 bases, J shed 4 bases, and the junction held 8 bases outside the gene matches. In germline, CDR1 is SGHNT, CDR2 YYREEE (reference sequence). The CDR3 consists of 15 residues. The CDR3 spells CASSGGTGAIYEQYF. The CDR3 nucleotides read TGTGCCAGCAGCGGGGGGACAGGGGCGATATACGAGCAGTACTTC.

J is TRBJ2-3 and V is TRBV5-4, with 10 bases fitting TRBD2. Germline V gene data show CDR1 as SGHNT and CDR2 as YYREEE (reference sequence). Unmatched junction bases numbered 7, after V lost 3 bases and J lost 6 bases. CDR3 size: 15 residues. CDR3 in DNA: TGTGCCAGCAGCTCTAGCGGGAGATTGTCGGATACGCAGTATTTT. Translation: CASSSSGRLSDTQYF.

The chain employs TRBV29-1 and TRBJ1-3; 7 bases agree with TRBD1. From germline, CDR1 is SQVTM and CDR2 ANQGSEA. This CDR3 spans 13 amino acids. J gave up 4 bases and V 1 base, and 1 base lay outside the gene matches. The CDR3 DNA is TGCAGCGTTGAAGCAGGGGGAGGAAACACCATATATTTT. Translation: CSVEAGGGNTIYF.

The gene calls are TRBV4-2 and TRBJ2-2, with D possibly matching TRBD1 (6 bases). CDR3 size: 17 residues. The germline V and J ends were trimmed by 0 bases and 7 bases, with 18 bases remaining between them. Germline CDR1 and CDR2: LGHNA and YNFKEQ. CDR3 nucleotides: TGTGCCAGCAGCCAAGATCCCGGGACCTTAGGGGGCGGGGAGCTGTTTTTT. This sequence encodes CASSQDPGTLGGGELFF.

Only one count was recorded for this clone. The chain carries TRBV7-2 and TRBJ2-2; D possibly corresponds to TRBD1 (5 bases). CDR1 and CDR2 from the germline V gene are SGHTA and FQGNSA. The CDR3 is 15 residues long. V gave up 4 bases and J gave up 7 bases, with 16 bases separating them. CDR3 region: CASSYGWGPGGELFF. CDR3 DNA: TGTGCCAGCAGCTACGGTTGGGGCCCCGGCGGGGAGCTGTTTTTT.

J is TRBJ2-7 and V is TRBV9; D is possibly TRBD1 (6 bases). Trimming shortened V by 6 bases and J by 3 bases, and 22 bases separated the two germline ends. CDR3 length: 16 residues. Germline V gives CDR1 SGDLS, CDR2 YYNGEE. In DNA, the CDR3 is TGTGCCAGCACCGGTGGGCCCCAGGGGTTGTTCTACGAGCAGTACTTC. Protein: CASTGGPQGLFYEQYF.

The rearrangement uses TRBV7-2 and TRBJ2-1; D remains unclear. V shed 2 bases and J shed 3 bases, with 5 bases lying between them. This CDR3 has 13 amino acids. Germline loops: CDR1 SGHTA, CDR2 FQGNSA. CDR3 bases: TGTGCCAGCAGCTTATTAGACTACAATGAGCAGTTCTTC. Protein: CASSLLDYNEQFF.

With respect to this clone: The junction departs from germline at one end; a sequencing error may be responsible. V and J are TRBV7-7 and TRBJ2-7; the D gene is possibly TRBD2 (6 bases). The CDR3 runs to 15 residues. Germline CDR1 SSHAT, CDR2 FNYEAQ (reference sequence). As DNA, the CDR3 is TGTGCTAGCAGCTACGGGACTGGGGCCTCCTACGAGCAGTACTTC. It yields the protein CASSYGTGASYEQYF.

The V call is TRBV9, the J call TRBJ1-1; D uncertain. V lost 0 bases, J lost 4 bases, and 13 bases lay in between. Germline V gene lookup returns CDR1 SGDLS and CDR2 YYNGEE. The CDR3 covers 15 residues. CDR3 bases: TGTGCCAGCAGCGTAGGGGCAGGAATCCCCACTGAAGCTTTCTTT. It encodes CASSVGAGIPTEAFF.

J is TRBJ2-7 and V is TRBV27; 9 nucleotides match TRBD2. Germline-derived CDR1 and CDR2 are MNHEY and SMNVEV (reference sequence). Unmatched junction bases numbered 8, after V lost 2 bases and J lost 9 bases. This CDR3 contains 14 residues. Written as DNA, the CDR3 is TGTGCCAGCAGTTTAGCGGCGGGAGGGGTGGGGCAGTACTTC. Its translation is CASSLAAGGVGQYF.

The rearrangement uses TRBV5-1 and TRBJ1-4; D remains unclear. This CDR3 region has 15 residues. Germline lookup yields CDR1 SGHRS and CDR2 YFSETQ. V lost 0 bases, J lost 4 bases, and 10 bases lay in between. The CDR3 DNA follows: TGCGCCAGCAGCTTGGGCTCGCAGCGTAATGAAAAACTGTTTTTT. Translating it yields CASSLGSQRNEKLFF.

Here the CDR3 DNA reads TGTGCCAGCTCCCGGCCTAGCGGGAGAGGTAATGAGCAGTTCTTC. Protein sequence: CASSRPSGRGNEQFF. This rearrangement joins TRBV18 to TRBJ2-1, with 10 positions matching TRBD2. The V and J ends lost 6 bases and 7 bases, in that order; junction bases with no gene match: 9. The V gene's germline CDR1 is KGHSH and CDR2 LQKENI. The CDR3 contains 15 residues.

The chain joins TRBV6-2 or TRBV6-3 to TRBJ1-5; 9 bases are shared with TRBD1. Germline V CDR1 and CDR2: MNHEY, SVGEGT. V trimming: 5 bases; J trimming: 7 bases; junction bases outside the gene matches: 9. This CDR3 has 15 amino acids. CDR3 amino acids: CASSDPGQGRQPQHF. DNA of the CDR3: TGTGCCAGCAGTGATCCGGGACAGGGCCGGCAGCCCCAGCATTTT.

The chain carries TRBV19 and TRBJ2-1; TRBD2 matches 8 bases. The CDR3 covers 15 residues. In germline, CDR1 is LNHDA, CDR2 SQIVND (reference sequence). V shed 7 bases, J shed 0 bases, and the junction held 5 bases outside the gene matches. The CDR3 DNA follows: TGTGCCAGTACCAGAGCGGGGGCCTCCTACAATGAGCAGTTCTTC. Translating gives CASTRAGASYNEQFF.

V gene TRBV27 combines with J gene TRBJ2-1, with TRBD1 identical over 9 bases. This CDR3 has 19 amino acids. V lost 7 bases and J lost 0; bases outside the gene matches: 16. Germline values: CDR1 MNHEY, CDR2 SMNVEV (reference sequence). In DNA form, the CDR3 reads TGTGCCAGCAACCTTTGGGGACAGGGATACCAGAGCTCCTACAATGAGCAGTTCTTC. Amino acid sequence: CASNLWGQGYQSSYNEQFF.

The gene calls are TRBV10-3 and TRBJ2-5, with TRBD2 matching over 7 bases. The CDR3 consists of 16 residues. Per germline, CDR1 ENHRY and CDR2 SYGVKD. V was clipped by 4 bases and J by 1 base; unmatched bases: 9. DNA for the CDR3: TGTGCCATCAGTGTTCGGGGGAGGGAGGGCCAAGAGACCCAGTACTTC. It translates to CAISVRGREGQETQYF.

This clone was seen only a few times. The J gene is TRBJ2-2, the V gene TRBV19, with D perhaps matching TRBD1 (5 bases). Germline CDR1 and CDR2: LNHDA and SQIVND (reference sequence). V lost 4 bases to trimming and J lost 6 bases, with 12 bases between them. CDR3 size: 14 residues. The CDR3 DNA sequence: TGTGCCAGTAGTAAATCGCAGGGCTCCGGGGAGCTGTTTTTT. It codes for CASSKSQGSGELFF.

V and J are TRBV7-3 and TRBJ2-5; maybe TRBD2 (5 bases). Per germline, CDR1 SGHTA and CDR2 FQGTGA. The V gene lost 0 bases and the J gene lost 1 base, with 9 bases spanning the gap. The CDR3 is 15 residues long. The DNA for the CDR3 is TGTGCCAGCAGCTTAACCCGTGGGAGCCAAGAGACCCAGTACTTC. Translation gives CASSLTRGSQETQYF.

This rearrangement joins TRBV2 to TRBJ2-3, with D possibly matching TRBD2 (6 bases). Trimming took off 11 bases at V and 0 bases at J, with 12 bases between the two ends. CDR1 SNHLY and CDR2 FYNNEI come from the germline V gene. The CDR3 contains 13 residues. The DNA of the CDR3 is TGTGCCTCCAAGGGACTTAGCACAGATACGCAGTATTTT. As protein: CASKGLSTDTQYF. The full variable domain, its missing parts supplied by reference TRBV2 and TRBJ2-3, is EPEVTQTPSHQVTQMGQEVILRCVPISNHLYFYWYRQILGQKVEFLVSFYNNEISEKSEIFDDQFSVERPDGSNFTLKIRSTKLEDSAMYFCASKGLSTDTQYFGPGTRLTVL.

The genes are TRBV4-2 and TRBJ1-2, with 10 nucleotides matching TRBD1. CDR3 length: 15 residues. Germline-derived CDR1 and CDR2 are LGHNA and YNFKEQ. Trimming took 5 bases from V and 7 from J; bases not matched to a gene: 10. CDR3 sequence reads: CASSSTGTGVIGYTF. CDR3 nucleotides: TGTGCCAGCAGCTCCACCGGGACAGGGGTTATTGGCTACACCTTC.

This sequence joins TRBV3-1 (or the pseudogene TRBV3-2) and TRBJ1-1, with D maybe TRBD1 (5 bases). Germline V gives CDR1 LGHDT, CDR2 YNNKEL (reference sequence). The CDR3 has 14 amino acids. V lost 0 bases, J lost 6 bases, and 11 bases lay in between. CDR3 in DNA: TGTGCCAGCAGCCAAGAATGGGGGGTCTCTGAAGCTTTCTTT. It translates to CASSQEWGVSEAFF.

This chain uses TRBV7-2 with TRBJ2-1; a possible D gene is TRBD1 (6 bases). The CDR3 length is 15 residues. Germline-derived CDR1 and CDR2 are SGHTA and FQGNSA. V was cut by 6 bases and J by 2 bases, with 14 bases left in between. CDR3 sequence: CASRPGTNPYNEQFF. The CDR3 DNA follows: TGTGCCAGCAGACCCGGGACAAACCCCTACAATGAGCAGTTCTTC.